The TCR beta chain described here comes from a study of blood T cell repertoires in COVID-19. Sequenced by immunoSEQ multiplex PCR; TCRdb stores in-frame clones only, minus some. The sample shows 60,000 to 70,000 clones, 91% of them seen only once. This clone came up once. CDR1 and CDR2 (germline): SGHAT, FQNNGV. There are 16 residues in the CDR3. After removal of 1 base from V and 0 bases from J, the junction contained 5 bases not matched to a gene. This clonotype was obtained from a human donor in a cohort sampled during active COVID-19. The chain carries TRBV11-2 and TRBJ2-7; 8 bases are a match to TRBD2. Sample: peripheral blood. CDR3 nucleotides: TGTGCCAGCAGCTTAGGGACAGCGGGGGTCTCCTACGAGCAGTACTTC. Translated, it gives CASSLGTAGVSYEQYF.